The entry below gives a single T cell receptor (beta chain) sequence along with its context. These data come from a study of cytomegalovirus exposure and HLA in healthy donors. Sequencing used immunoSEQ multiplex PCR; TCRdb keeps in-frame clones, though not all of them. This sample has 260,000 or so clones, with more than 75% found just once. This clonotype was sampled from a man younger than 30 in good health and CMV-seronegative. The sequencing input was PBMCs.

CDR3 sequence (DNA): TGTGCCAGCAGACTAGCACTCTCCTACGAGCAGTACTTC. This encodes CASRLALSYEQYF. The chain employs TRBV2 and TRBJ2-7, with D possibly being TRBD2 (6 bases). Germline loops: CDR1 SNHLY, CDR2 FYNNEI. V lost 6 bases to trimming and J lost 0 bases, with 9 bases between them. This CDR3 contains 13 residues.